The 11 T cell receptor beta chains in this list originate from one sample, sequenced in a study of CD8 T cells in ankylosing spondylitis. The antigens of these receptors remain unknown. A single record per CDR3 protein comes from TCRdb applying MiXCR to the 5' RACE reads. Among about 400,000 distinct CDR3 sequences listed, 20% to 25% were seen once. General study results and limits: What appeared characteristic of ankylosing spondylitis blood was a TCR beta motif of eight highly homologous variants.

Sequencing was performed on blood, either unsorted or a sorted T cell fraction (not recorded which). The receptors shown here come from a male donor with ankylosing spondylitis.

The sample holds a few counts of this clonotype. This rearrangement joins TRBV7-8 to TRBJ2-2, with unresolved D. V lost 1 base and J 1 base, leaving 7 bases between the germline ends. In germline, CDR1 is SGHVS, CDR2 FQNEAQ. CDR3 length equals 15 residues. Here the CDR3 reads CASSLVGRNTGELFF. In DNA, the CDR3 is TGTGCCAGCAGCTTAGTAGGCAGGAACACCGGGGAGCTGTTTTTT.

Only a few counts were recorded for this clonotype. The chain couples TRBV9 to TRBJ2-1; D gene uncertain. CDR1 and CDR2 from the germline V gene are SGDLS and YYNGEE. The CDR3 consists of 15 residues. V was cut by 4 bases and J by 0 bases, with 11 bases left in between. The CDR3 DNA reads TGTGCCAGCAGCCCCGACTTAAGCTCCTACAATGAGCAGTTCTTC. Translation: CASSPDLSSYNEQFF. The full variable domain, its missing parts supplied by reference TRBV9 and TRBJ2-1, is DSGVTQTPKHLITATGQRVTLRCSPRSGDLSVYWYQQSLDQGLQFLIQYYNGEERAKGNILERFSAQQFPDLHSELNLSSLELGDSALYFCASSPDLSSYNEQFFGPGTRLTVL.

This clonotype was seen only a few times. This chain uses TRBV5-1 with TRBJ1-1; D possibly corresponds to TRBD1 (6 bases). The germline V gene has CDR1 SGHRS and CDR2 YFSETQ. This CDR3 has 16 amino acids. Trimming took 4 bases from V and 5 from J, leaving 21 bases between them. The CDR3: CASSLLTTGRGTEAFF. For the CDR3, the DNA is TGCGCCAGCAGCCTACTAACAACAGGGCGCGGGACTGAAGCTTTCTTT.

V gene TRBV10-3 combines with J gene TRBJ1-2, with 7 bases fitting TRBD1. Germline-derived CDR1 and CDR2 are ENHRY and SYGVKD. The J segment lost 2 bases and the V segment lost 0 bases, leaving 3 bases of the junction unmatched. The length of the CDR3 is 15 residues. DNA for the CDR3: TGTGCCATCAGTGAGTCGACAGGGCTGAACTATGGCTACACCTTC. This sequence encodes CAISESTGLNYGYTF.

A few counts support this clonotype. This chain connects TRBV28 to TRBJ2-7, with D unclear. The CDR3 extends over 12 amino acids. Germline-derived CDR1 and CDR2 are MDHEN and SYDVKM. V was trimmed by 4 bases and J by 3 bases, leaving 7 bases between them. The CDR3 DNA is TGTGCCAGCAGTTCGACGCTCTACGAGCAGTACTTC. Protein sequence: CASSSTLYEQYF.

This clonotype was recorded only once. This sequence joins TRBV12-3 or TRBV12-4 and TRBJ2-5; D possibly uses TRBD1 or TRBD2 (5 bases each). This CDR3 is built from 15 residues. The V gene lost 7 bases and the J gene lost 5 bases, with 20 bases spanning the gap. The CDR3 nucleotides read TGTGCCAGCACCCACCGGGACCTGGGGCGGGAGACCCAGTACTTC. Translated, it gives CASTHRDLGRETQYF.

The chain couples TRBV7-9 to TRBJ2-4, with 7 nucleotides matching TRBD2. The junction had 10 bases not matched to a gene; V was cut back by 4 bases and J by 7 bases. This CDR3 has 15 amino acids. Germline CDR1 SEHNR, CDR2 FQNEAQ (reference sequence). This chain's CDR3 is CASSYPQRRGNIQYF. The CDR3 DNA is TGTGCCAGCAGCTACCCCCAGAGGCGGGGGAACATTCAGTACTTC.

This clonotype came up many times. The J gene is TRBJ2-6, the V gene TRBV6-5; D not certain. CDR3 length: 14 residues. The germline CDR1 and CDR2 sequences are MNHEY and SVGAGI. Trimming removed 3 bases at V and 1 base at J, with 4 bases between. CDR3 in amino acids: CASSYGSGANVLTF. DNA for the CDR3: TGTGCCAGCAGTTATGGGTCTGGGGCCAACGTCCTGACTTTC.

The J gene is TRBJ2-7, the V gene TRBV11-2; D might be TRBD1 or TRBD2, each matching 5 bases. Germline CDR1 reads SGHAT; CDR2 reads FQNNGV. Trimming stripped 0 bases from V and 12 bases from J, with 15 bases between. There are 13 residues in the CDR3. CDR3 amino acids: CASSLDLLGEMYF. CDR3 coding DNA: TGTGCCAGCAGCTTAGATCTTTTGGGGGAAATGTACTTC. Full variable domain (remainder filled in from reference TRBV11-2 and TRBJ2-7): EAGVAQSPRYKIIEKRQSVAFWCNPISGHATLYWYQQILGQGPKLLIQFQNNGVVDDSQLPKDRFSAERLKGVDSTLKIQPAKLEDSAVYLCASSLDLLGEMYFGPGTRLTVT.

Only a few counts were recorded for this clonotype. This chain links TRBV5-1 with TRBJ1-4, with D possibly TRBD1 on 6 matching bases. The CDR3 is 13 residues long. Germline V gene data show CDR1 as SGHRS and CDR2 as YFSETQ. The ends were cut back, 7 bases at V and 5 bases at J, with 12 bases in the middle. The CDR3 DNA follows: TGCGCCAGCGGACCGGGGGCAAATGAAAAACTGTTTTTT. Protein product: CASGPGANEKLFF.

V is TRBV5-1 and J is TRBJ2-1; D might be TRBD2 (6 bases). The germline V and J ends were trimmed by 0 bases and 5 bases, with 12 bases remaining between them. This CDR3 contains 15 residues. The V gene's germline CDR1 is SGHRS and CDR2 YFSETQ. CDR3 in DNA: TGCGCCAGCAGCTTGGGGGTAGCGGCCAACAATGAGCAGTTCTTC. Translating gives CASSLGVAANNEQFF. The complete variable domain, with remaining parts taken from reference TRBV5-1 and TRBJ2-1, reads KAGVTQTPRYLIKTRGQQVTLSCSPISGHRSVSWYQQTPGQGLQFLFEYFSETQRNKGNFPGRFSGRQFSNSRSEMNVSTLELGDSALYLCASSLGVAANNEQFFGPGTRLTVL.